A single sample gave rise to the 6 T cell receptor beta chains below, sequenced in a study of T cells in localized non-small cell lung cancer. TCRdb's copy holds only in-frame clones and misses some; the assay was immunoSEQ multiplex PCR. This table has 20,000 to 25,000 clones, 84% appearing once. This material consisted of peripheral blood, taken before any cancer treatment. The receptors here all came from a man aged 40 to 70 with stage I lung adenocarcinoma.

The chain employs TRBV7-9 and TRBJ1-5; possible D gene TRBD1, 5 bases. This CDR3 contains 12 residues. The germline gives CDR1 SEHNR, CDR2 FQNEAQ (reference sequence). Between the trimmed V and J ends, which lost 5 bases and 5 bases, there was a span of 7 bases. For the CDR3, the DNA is TGTGCCAGCAGCCGGGGGGATCAGCCCCAGCATTTT. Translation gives CASSRGDQPQHF. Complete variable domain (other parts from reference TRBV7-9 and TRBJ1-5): DTGVSQNPRHKITKRGQNVTFRCDPISEHNRLYWYRQTLGQGPEFLTYFQNEAQLEKSRLLSDRFSAERPKGSFSTLEIQRTEQGDSAMYLCASSRGDQPQHFGDGTRLSIL.

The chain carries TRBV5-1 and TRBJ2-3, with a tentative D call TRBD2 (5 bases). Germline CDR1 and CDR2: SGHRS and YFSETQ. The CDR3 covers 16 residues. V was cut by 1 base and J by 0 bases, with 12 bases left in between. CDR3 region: CASSLYDYLSTDTQYF. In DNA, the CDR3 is TGCGCCAGCAGCTTGTACGACTACCTAAGCACAGATACGCAGTATTTT.

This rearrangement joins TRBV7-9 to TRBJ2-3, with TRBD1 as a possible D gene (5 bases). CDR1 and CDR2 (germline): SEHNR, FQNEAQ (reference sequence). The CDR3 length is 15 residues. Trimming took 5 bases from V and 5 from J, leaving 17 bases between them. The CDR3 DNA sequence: TGTGCCAGCAGCCCCTTGAGTTCAGGGTTAGATACGCAGTATTTT. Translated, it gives CASSPLSSGLDTQYF.

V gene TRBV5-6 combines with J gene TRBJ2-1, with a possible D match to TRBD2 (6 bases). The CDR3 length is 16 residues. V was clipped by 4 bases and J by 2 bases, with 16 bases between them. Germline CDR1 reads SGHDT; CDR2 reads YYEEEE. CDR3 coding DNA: TGTGCCAGCAGCCAAAACGCCGGGGGTCCCTACAATGAGCAGTTCTTC. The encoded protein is CASSQNAGGPYNEQFF.

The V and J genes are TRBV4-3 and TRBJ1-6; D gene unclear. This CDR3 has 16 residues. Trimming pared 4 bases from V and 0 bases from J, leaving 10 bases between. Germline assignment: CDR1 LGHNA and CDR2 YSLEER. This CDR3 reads CASSLDGSSYNSPLHF. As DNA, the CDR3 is TGCGCCAGCAGCCTGGACGGAAGCTCCTATAATTCACCCCTCCACTTT.

CDR3 amino acids: CASSFGDTQETQYF. The CDR3 DNA reads as TGCGCCAGCAGCTTCGGGGACACACAAGAGACCCAGTACTTC. The chain is built from TRBV5-1 and TRBJ2-5, with D perhaps matching TRBD1 (6 bases). This CDR3 region has 14 residues. Per germline, CDR1 SGHRS and CDR2 YFSETQ. Trimming stripped 2 bases from V and 2 bases from J, with 10 bases between.